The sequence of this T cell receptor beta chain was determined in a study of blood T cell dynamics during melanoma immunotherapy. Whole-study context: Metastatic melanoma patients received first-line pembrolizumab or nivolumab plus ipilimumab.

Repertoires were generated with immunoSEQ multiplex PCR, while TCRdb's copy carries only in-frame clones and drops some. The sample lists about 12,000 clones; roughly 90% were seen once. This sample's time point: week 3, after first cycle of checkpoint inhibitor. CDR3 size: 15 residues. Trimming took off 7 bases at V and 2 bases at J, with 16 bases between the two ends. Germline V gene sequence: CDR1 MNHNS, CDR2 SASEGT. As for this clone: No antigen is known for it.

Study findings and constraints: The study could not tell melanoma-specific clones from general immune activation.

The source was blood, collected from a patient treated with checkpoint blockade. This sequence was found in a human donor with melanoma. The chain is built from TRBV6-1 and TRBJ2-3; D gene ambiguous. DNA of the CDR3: TGTGCCAGCACCATAAGGGTGGTAGCCACAGATACGCAGTATTTT. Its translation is CASTIRVVATDTQYF.